This is a list of T cell receptor beta chains from one sample in a study of T cell repertoires in aging, cancer and after chemotherapy. TCRdb processed the multiplex PCR reads anew with MiXCR; each CDR3 protein has one entry. This table has over 3,000 distinct CDR3 sequences, 38% appearing once. Material for sequencing was blood. The receptors were sampled from a human donor in good health. The CDR3 runs from the conserved cysteine through the conserved F or W. The D gene is left open where the match is weak. Size is stated for part of the rows, as once, few or many counts, or as a class when the clone is expanded.

d_call: .; v_call: TRBV12-3/TRBV12-4; j_call: TRBJ1-5; clone_size: once; cdr3_aa: CASSLGGAQPQHF; cdr3_nt: TGTGCCAGCAGTTTAGGAGGGGCTCAGCCCCAGCATTTT
d_call: .; v_call: TRBV28; j_call: TRBJ2-7; clone_size: few; cdr3_aa: CASTRPGPPYEQYF; cdr3_nt: TGTGCCAGCACCCGCCCAGGACCACCCTACGAGCAGTACTTC
d_call: TRBD2; v_call: TRBV20-1; j_call: TRBJ2-3; clone_size: .; cdr3_aa: CSASPSGVRTDTQYF; cdr3_nt: TGCAGTGCTTCTCCTAGCGGGGTACGCACAGATACGCAGTATTTT
d_call: .; v_call: TRBV27; j_call: TRBJ1-2; clone_size: .; cdr3_aa: CASSPPGPVRGYTF; cdr3_nt: TGTGCCAGCAGCCCACCTGGGCCAGTGAGGGGCTACACCTTC
d_call: .; v_call: TRBV19; j_call: TRBJ2-3; clone_size: few; cdr3_aa: CASSMGVGPIYTQYF; cdr3_nt: TGTGCCAGTAGTATGGGGGTGGGGCCAATTTATACGCAGTATTTT
d_call: .; v_call: TRBV11-1; j_call: TRBJ1-4; clone_size: .; cdr3_aa: CASSPTRRNLATNEKLFF; cdr3_nt: TGTGCCAGCAGCCCGACACGGAGGAATCTTGCAACTAATGAAAAACTGTTTTTT
d_call: .; v_call: TRBV30; j_call: TRBJ1-6; clone_size: .; cdr3_aa: CANQQEIGTPLHF; cdr3_nt: TGTGCTAACCAACAGGAAATCGGAACACCCCTCCACTTT
d_call: .; v_call: TRBV18; j_call: TRBJ1-5; clone_size: .; cdr3_aa: CASSESRQRNNQPQHF; cdr3_nt: TGTGCCAGCTCAGAGAGTAGACAGAGGAACAATCAGCCCCAGCATTTT
d_call: .; v_call: TRBV6-1; j_call: TRBJ2-2; clone_size: .; cdr3_aa: CAQRRPTGELFF; cdr3_nt: TGTGCACAACGTCGGCCCACCGGGGAGCTGTTTTTT
d_call: .; v_call: TRBV12-3/TRBV12-4; j_call: TRBJ1-3; clone_size: .; cdr3_aa: CASSLIMENTIYF; cdr3_nt: TGTGCCAGCAGTTTGATAATGGAAAACACCATATATTTT
d_call: .; v_call: TRBV10-3; j_call: TRBJ2-2; clone_size: .; cdr3_aa: CAISESQPGELFF; cdr3_nt: TGTGCCATCAGTGAGAGTCAGCCCGGGGAGCTGTTTTTT
d_call: TRBD1; v_call: TRBV11-3; j_call: TRBJ2-4; clone_size: once; cdr3_aa: CASSLTDRGVAKNIQYF; cdr3_nt: TGTGCCAGCAGCTTAACGGACAGGGGGGTGGCCAAAAACATTCAGTACTTC
d_call: .; v_call: TRBV15; j_call: TRBJ1-5; clone_size: .; cdr3_aa: CATSREIKGGQPQHF; cdr3_nt: TGTGCCACCAGCAGAGAAATCAAGGGTGGCCAGCCCCAGCATTTT
d_call: TRBD2; v_call: TRBV27; j_call: TRBJ2-2; clone_size: few; cdr3_aa: CASRPTSGGLTGELFF; cdr3_nt: TGTGCCAGCAGGCCGACTAGCGGGGGGCTCACCGGGGAGCTGTTTTTT
d_call: .; v_call: TRBV7-9; j_call: TRBJ1-3; clone_size: .; cdr3_aa: CASSSTVASGNTIYF; cdr3_nt: TGTGCCAGCAGCTCAACGGTGGCAAGTGGAAACACCATATATTTT
d_call: TRBD2; v_call: TRBV6-6; j_call: TRBJ2-1; clone_size: medium-sized; cdr3_aa: CASSYSGGGVYNEQFF; cdr3_nt: TGTGCCAGCAGTTACTCGGGCGGGGGAGTCTACAATGAGCAGTTCTTC
d_call: .; v_call: TRBV6-5; j_call: TRBJ2-3; clone_size: .; cdr3_aa: CASSDPTGGTDTQYF; cdr3_nt: TGTGCCAGCAGTGACCCGACAGGCGGCACAGATACGCAGTATTTT
d_call: .; v_call: TRBV5-7; j_call: TRBJ1-6; clone_size: .; cdr3_aa: CASSPDSVSPLHF; cdr3_nt: TGTGCCAGCAGCCCGGACAGTGTATCACCCCTCCACTTT
d_call: TRBD2; v_call: TRBV5-1; j_call: TRBJ2-3; clone_size: .; cdr3_aa: CASSVAGGTDTQYF; cdr3_nt: TGCGCCAGCAGCGTTGCGGGGGGTACAGATACGCAGTATTTT
d_call: TRBD1; v_call: TRBV27; j_call: TRBJ1-1; clone_size: .; cdr3_aa: CASSSQGTPGPEAFF; cdr3_nt: TGTGCCAGCAGTTCACAGGGGACCCCAGGACCTGAAGCTTTCTTT
d_call: TRBD1; v_call: TRBV18; j_call: TRBJ1-6; clone_size: .; cdr3_aa: CASSPPGQLTGDLPLHF; cdr3_nt: TGTGCCAGCTCACCACCGGGACAGCTAACAGGGGATTTACCCCTCCACTTT
d_call: .; v_call: TRBV19; j_call: TRBJ1-1; clone_size: .; cdr3_aa: CASSIDGRDKAFF; cdr3_nt: TGTGCCAGTAGTATTGATGGCCGGGACAAAGCTTTCTTT
d_call: .; v_call: TRBV5-5; j_call: TRBJ2-3; clone_size: few; cdr3_aa: CASSLGQGMTDTQYF; cdr3_nt: TGTGCCAGCAGCTTAGGACAAGGGATGACAGATACGCAGTATTTT
d_call: TRBD1; v_call: TRBV5-1; j_call: TRBJ1-6; clone_size: .; cdr3_aa: CASSGGQRNSPLHF; cdr3_nt: TGCGCCAGCAGCGGGGGACAGCGAAATTCACCCCTCCACTTT
d_call: TRBD2; v_call: TRBV29-1; j_call: TRBJ2-3; clone_size: medium-sized; cdr3_aa: CSVGRRGGTDTQYF; cdr3_nt: TGCAGCGTTGGGAGACGGGGGGGCACAGATACGCAGTATTTT
d_call: .; v_call: TRBV4-3; j_call: TRBJ1-2; clone_size: .; cdr3_aa: CASSQVAGDYGYTF; cdr3_nt: TGCGCCAGCAGCCAAGTCGCGGGTGACTATGGCTACACCTTC
d_call: TRBD1; v_call: TRBV11-3; j_call: TRBJ1-6; clone_size: .; cdr3_aa: CASSRRGSHNSPLHF; cdr3_nt: TGTGCCAGCAGCCGCAGGGGGTCCCATAATTCACCCCTCCACTTT
d_call: .; v_call: TRBV12-3/TRBV12-4; j_call: TRBJ2-2; clone_size: .; cdr3_aa: CASSLRSPVANTGELFF; cdr3_nt: TGTGCCAGCAGTTTAAGGAGTCCTGTCGCGAACACCGGGGAGCTGTTTTTT
d_call: .; v_call: TRBV6-5; j_call: TRBJ2-5; clone_size: medium-sized; cdr3_aa: CASSTAGQGPETQYF; cdr3_nt: TGTGCCAGCAGTACCGCGGGGCAGGGCCCAGAGACCCAGTACTTC
d_call: .; v_call: TRBV5-4; j_call: TRBJ2-1; clone_size: .; cdr3_aa: CASSLPRYNEQFF; cdr3_nt: TGTGCCAGCAGCTTGCCCAGGTACAATGAGCAGTTCTTC
d_call: .; v_call: TRBV27; j_call: TRBJ2-7; clone_size: .; cdr3_aa: CASSLRGTQEEQYF; cdr3_nt: TGTGCCAGCAGTTTACGAGGGACTCAAGAGGAGCAGTACTTC
d_call: TRBD1; v_call: TRBV19; j_call: TRBJ1-5; clone_size: medium-sized; cdr3_aa: CASSMDRDQPQHF; cdr3_nt: TGTGCCAGTAGTATGGACAGGGATCAGCCCCAGCATTTT
d_call: .; v_call: TRBV5-1; j_call: TRBJ2-3; clone_size: .; cdr3_aa: CASSLIPGAEDTQYF; cdr3_nt: TGCGCCAGCAGCTTGATCCCAGGGGCTGAAGATACGCAGTATTTT
d_call: TRBD2; v_call: TRBV6-5; j_call: TRBJ2-1; clone_size: large; cdr3_aa: CASRLRLAANNEQFF; cdr3_nt: TGTGCCAGCAGACTAAGACTAGCGGCAAACAATGAGCAGTTCTTC
d_call: TRBD1; v_call: TRBV5-1; j_call: TRBJ2-2; clone_size: .; cdr3_aa: CASSTGTGPTGELFF; cdr3_nt: TGCGCCAGCAGCACCGGGACAGGACCGACCGGGGAGCTGTTTTTT
d_call: TRBD2; v_call: TRBV4-2; j_call: TRBJ2-2; clone_size: .; cdr3_aa: CASRLAASGTGELFF; cdr3_nt: TGTGCCAGCAGGCTAGCGGCCTCGGGCACCGGGGAGCTGTTTTTT
d_call: .; v_call: TRBV6-1; j_call: TRBJ2-3; clone_size: .; cdr3_aa: CASSFLGGGTDTQYF; cdr3_nt: TGTGCCAGCAGTTTCCTAGGAGGGGGCACAGATACGCAGTATTTT
d_call: .; v_call: TRBV24-1; j_call: TRBJ1-2; clone_size: few; cdr3_aa: CATFTAMNYGYTF; cdr3_nt: TGTGCCACCTTCACGGCGATGAACTATGGCTACACCTTC
d_call: .; v_call: TRBV10-3; j_call: TRBJ2-5; clone_size: few; cdr3_aa: CAIRGTQETQYF; cdr3_nt: TGTGCCATCAGGGGGACCCAAGAGACCCAGTACTTC
d_call: .; v_call: TRBV6-5; j_call: TRBJ2-5; clone_size: .; cdr3_aa: CASSYRTGQGPTGTQYF; cdr3_nt: TGTGCCAGCAGTTACCGGACGGGCCAGGGTCCAACAGGGACCCAGTACTTC
d_call: TRBD1; v_call: TRBV18; j_call: TRBJ1-2; clone_size: few; cdr3_aa: CASSLTTGGDYGYTF; cdr3_nt: TGTGCCAGCTCACTCACGACAGGGGGGGACTATGGCTACACCTTC